Following are 3 T cell receptor beta chains from one sample sequenced in a study of blood T cells in healthy people across ages. Next came a second PCR, run for about 7 to 12 cycles, which used a sample-barcoded 5' primer along with a J-beta primer mix. Using its own MiXCR run on the 5' RACE reads, TCRdb lists one record per CDR3 protein. The table has some 760,000 distinct CDR3 sequences, approximately 25% seen once; the top ten hold 9.4%. The same data also went into a second study, on T cells of mothers and their children.

The sequenced sample was blood. These receptors were taken from a boy aged 10-17 years in good health.

This clonotype was picked up a small number of times. This rearrangement joins TRBV28 to TRBJ2-7, with 11 bases matching TRBD1. Trimming took 6 bases from V and 0 from J; bases not matched to a gene: 1. The CDR3 extends over 14 amino acids. Per germline, CDR1 MDHEN and CDR2 SYDVKM. The CDR3 DNA follows: TGTGCCAGCAGGGGGACAGGGGGCTCCTACGAGCAGTACTTC. Residues: CASRGTGGSYEQYF.

Notes on this clonotype: A junction end diverges from the germline sequence, so it may reflect a read error. The rearrangement links TRBV7-9 to TRBJ1-1; D possibly corresponds to TRBD1 (5 bases). CDR1 is SEHNR, CDR2 FQNEAQ, per germline (reference sequence). CDR3 length: 13 residues. The DNA of the CDR3 is TGTGCCAGCAGCTTCGGGGCGGGCACTCAAGCTTTCTTT. This codes for CASSFGAGTQAFF.

This clonotype turned up a few times. The chain carries TRBV12-3 or TRBV12-4 and TRBJ2-5, with a possible D match to TRBD1 (5 bases). TRBJ2-7 matches the DNA end more closely, so the J call is doubtful. The CDR3 has 13 amino acids. The CDR3 loop reads CASSSGHSYEQYF. The CDR3 region has the DNA TGTGCCAGCAGTTCCGGACACTCCTACGAGCAGTACTTC.